The 11 T cell receptor beta chains below were found in one sample sequenced in a study of shared clonotypes between healthy human individuals. Assay: immunoSEQ multiplex PCR; the TCRdb copy retains only in-frame clones and omits some. In the table there are about 2 million clones, over 85% of which are singletons. In the naive CD8 group, cells lacked CD45RO and were positively selected for CCR7, so terminally differentiated effector memory CD45RA+ cells were left out. Specimen: naive CD8+ T cells sorted from blood. Source of these receptors: a man aged 18 to 29 in good health.

The rearrangement links TRBV19 to TRBJ1-1; D not resolved. Germline-derived CDR1 and CDR2 are LNHDA and SQIVND (reference sequence). V was clipped by 6 bases and J by 5 bases, with 22 bases between them. This CDR3 spans 16 amino acids. CDR3 DNA sequence: TGTGCCAGTAGCGCGGTCGGGGTAGCGCGCGAAACTGAAGCTTTCTTT. Amino acids: CASSAVGVARETEAFF.

The CDR3 sequence: CASSLADQETQYF. As DNA, the CDR3 is TGTGCCAGCAGTTTAGCGGACCAAGAGACCCAGTACTTC. The chain carries TRBV2 and TRBJ2-5; possibly TRBD2 for D (6 bases). The CDR3 contains 13 residues. Trimming cost V 5 bases and J 0 bases, with 7 bases left between them. Germline lookup yields CDR1 SNHLY and CDR2 FYNNEI.

Comments on this clone: Distinct nucleotide sequences in the sample also encode this CDR3. V gene TRBV2 combines with J gene TRBJ2-7; the D is unclear. The length of the CDR3 is 10 residues. CDR1 is SNHLY, CDR2 FYNNEI, per germline. The germline V and J ends were trimmed by 5 bases and 4 bases, with 3 bases remaining between them. CDR3 in amino acids: CASSHYEQYF. As DNA, the CDR3 is TGTGCCAGCAGTCATTACGAGCAGTACTTC. Based on the CDR3 plus reference TRBV2 and TRBJ2-7, the full variable domain is EPEVTQTPSHQVTQMGQEVILRCVPISNHLYFYWYRQILGQKVEFLVSFYNNEISEKSEIFDDQFSVERPDGSNFTLKIRSTKLEDSAMYFCASSHYEQYFGPGTRLTVT.

Comments on this clone: Other DNA variants within this sample encode the same CDR3. The chain employs TRBV4-3 and TRBJ2-7; no firm D call. V dropped 0 bases and J dropped 2 bases, with 8 bases sitting between them. Germline CDR1 LGHNA, CDR2 YSLEER. CDR3 size: 14 residues. The CDR3 DNA sequence: TGCGCCAGCAGCCAAGATGAAGGTGCCTACGAGCAGTACTTC. Protein sequence: CASSQDEGAYEQYF.

The count of this clone is one. CDR3 protein: CSARGGHYNEQFF. The CDR3 DNA sequence: TGCAGCGCCCGGGGGGGGCACTACAATGAGCAGTTCTTC. This chain connects TRBV29-1 to TRBJ2-1, with 8 bases that match TRBD2. The V gene end was trimmed by 7 bases and the J gene end by 3 bases; junction bases not matched to a gene: 5. This CDR3 has 13 residues. CDR1 and CDR2 from the germline V gene are SQVTM and ANQGSEA.

CDR3 sequence (DNA): TGTGCCGGGACAGGGGGATATCGAGATGGCTACACCTTC. This gives the protein CAGTGGYRDGYTF. The chain uses TRBV7-9 and TRBJ1-2, with TRBD1 matching 11 bases. Unmatched junction bases numbered 8, after V lost 11 bases and J lost 6 bases. The CDR3 spans 13 residues. Germline loops: CDR1 SEHNR, CDR2 FQNEAQ (reference sequence).

About this clone itself: The sample carries other DNA sequences with the same CDR3. The chain links TRBV6-5 to TRBJ2-6, with D unclear. CDR1 is MNHEY, CDR2 SVGAGI, per germline. V gave up 5 bases and J gave up 0 bases, with 8 bases separating them. This CDR3 has 15 amino acids. The CDR3 nucleotides read TGTGCCAGCAGTCCCCCGAGCTCTGGGGCCAACGTCCTGACTTTC. Translation gives CASSPPSSGANVLTF.

This clone occurred once. DNA of the CDR3: TGTGCCAGCAGCTTAGCTGCCGACGGCGCAACTAATGAAAAACTGTTTTTT. It specifies CASSLAADGATNEKLFF. This chain joins TRBV7-6 and TRBJ1-4, with unresolved D. The germline V gene encodes CDR1 SGHVS and CDR2 FNYEAQ. V was clipped by 0 bases and J by 0 bases, with 11 bases between them. The CDR3 is 17 amino acids.

The chain couples TRBV19 to TRBJ2-7, with 9 bases lining up with TRBD1. The V and J ends lost 7 bases and 5 bases, in that order; junction bases with no gene match: 6. Germline CDR1 and CDR2: LNHDA and SQIVND (reference sequence). The CDR3 totals 13 residues. Written as DNA, the CDR3 is TGTGCCAGTACACAGGGGGCCCCCCACGAGCAGTACTTC. Its translation: CASTQGAPHEQYF.

This clone is a singleton in its sample. The chain recombines TRBV7-9 with TRBJ2-7; D unclear. CDR3 length equals 11 residues. Looked up from germline, CDR1 is SEHNR and CDR2 is FQNEAQ (reference sequence). V was trimmed by 5 bases and J by 6 bases, leaving 8 bases between them. The CDR3 here is CASSDHAEQYF. CDR3 sequence (DNA): TGTGCCAGCAGCGACCATGCCGAGCAGTACTTC.

To note about this clone: Relative to the germline gene, one junction end is altered; a read error may explain this. J is TRBJ2-1 and V is TRBV27; D tentatively reads TRBD1 or TRBD2 (5 bases each). CDR3 length equals 14 residues. CDR1 and CDR2 from the germline V gene are MNHEY and SMNVEV (reference sequence). CDR3 in amino acids: CTSSTRGPYNEQFF. In nucleotides, the CDR3 is TGTACCAGCAGTACTAGGGGACCCTACAATGAGCAGTTCTTC.